This paragraph covers one T cell receptor (beta chain) sequence. As yet, its antigen is unknown. V was shortened by 4 bases and J by 5 bases, with 17 bases between the two germline ends. The CDR3 has 16 residues. CDR1 and CDR2 (germline): LNHDA, SQIVND (reference sequence). The sample comes from a study of T cell responses to AZD1222 COVID-19 vaccine. Study-wide results and caveats: Baseline seropositivity characterized only a handful of AZD1222 recipients.

Measured with immunoSEQ multiplex PCR; TCRdb has only the in-frame clones, and not every one. This table holds roughly 200,000 clones, about 93% found once. The specimen comprised peripheral blood, sampled on day 0 of MenACWY control vaccination. The receptor comes from an adult in good health. V gene TRBV19 combines with J gene TRBJ2-2, with D perhaps matching TRBD1 (8 bases). DNA for the CDR3: TGTGCCAGTAGTAGGGGGGGACAGGTTGTAACCGGGGAGCTGTTTTTT. Amino acid sequence: CASSRGGQVVTGELFF.